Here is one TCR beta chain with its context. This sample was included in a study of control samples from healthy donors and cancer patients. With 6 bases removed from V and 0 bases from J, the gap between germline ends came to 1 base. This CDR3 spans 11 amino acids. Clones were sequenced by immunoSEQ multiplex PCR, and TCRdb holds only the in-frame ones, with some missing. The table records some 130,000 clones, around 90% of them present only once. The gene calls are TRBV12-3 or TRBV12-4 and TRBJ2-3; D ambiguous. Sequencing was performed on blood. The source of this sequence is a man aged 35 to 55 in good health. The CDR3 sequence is CASRSTDTQYF. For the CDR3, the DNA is TGTGCCAGCAGAAGCACAGATACGCAGTATTTT.